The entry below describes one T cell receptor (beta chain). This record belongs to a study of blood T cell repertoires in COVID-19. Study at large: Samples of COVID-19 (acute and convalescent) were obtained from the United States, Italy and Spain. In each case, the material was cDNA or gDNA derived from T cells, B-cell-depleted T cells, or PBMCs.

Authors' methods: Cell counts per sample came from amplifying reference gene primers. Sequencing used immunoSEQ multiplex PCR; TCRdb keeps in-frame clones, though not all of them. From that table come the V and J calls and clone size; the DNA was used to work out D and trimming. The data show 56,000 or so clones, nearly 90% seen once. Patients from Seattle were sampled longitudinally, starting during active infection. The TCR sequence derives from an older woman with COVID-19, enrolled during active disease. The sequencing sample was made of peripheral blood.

The CDR3 sequence: CASSFLAGGAGDTQYF. CDR3 nucleotides: TGTGCCAGCAGCTTCCTAGCGGGAGGGGCCGGAGATACGCAGTATTTT. The gene calls are TRBV7-2 and TRBJ2-3, with 12 bases that match TRBD2. The CDR3 is 16 amino acids. Germline CDR1 and CDR2: SGHTA and FQGNSA. Trimming removed 3 bases from V and 5 bases from J; junction bases left unmatched: 6.